The T cell receptor beta chain under discussion was sequenced for a study of T cell responses to AZD1222 COVID-19 vaccine. CDR1 is SGHRS, CDR2 YFSETQ, per germline. J lost 9 bases, V lost 2 bases, and 8 bases had no gene match. The CDR3 length is 14 residues. Turning to this clone: Its antigen is still unknown.

The assay was immunoSEQ multiplex PCR, and TCRdb's table has in-frame clones only and misses some. The sample yields about 130,000 clones, around 89% seen once. General study points: Most donors were white British, females outnumbered males, and clonal diversity was possibly underestimated. The repertoires were collected only after the peak T cell response. Baseline serostatus was positive in only six AZD1222 recipients.

The sample consisted of peripheral blood, taken on day 0 of AZD1222 vaccination. This receptor was taken from an adult in good health. This chain connects TRBV5-1 to TRBJ2-7; 10 nucleotides align to TRBD1. As DNA, the CDR3 is TGCGCCAGCAGCTTCCCGGGACAGGGGAAAGGGCAGTACTTC. Its protein is CASSFPGQGKGQYF.